This note documents a single T cell receptor (beta chain) sequence. The antigen is not known. Methods used by the authors: ImmunoSEQ sequences covered only the junction and lacked quality scores; filtering therefore differed. Using immunoSEQ multiplex PCR, the repertoire was profiled, and TCRdb retains in-frame clones only, with some absent. That table furnishes V, J and clone size, whereas the DNA furnished D and trimming. The table records 2,500,000 or so clones, 80% to 95% of them present only once. The sample originates from a study of shared clonotypes between healthy human individuals. Overall study context: Three CD4 naive, three CD4 memory, two CD8 naive and one CD8 memory plate were used per donor. General study points: Some naive CD4 clonotypes, 4% to 6%, turned up in common across a few donors. Unshared clonotypes carried lower generation probabilities than those common to all four donors.

The sequenced material came from naive CD4+ T cells from PBMCs. Stated subset: CD45RA+ positively selected. This sequence originates from a young man in good health. Some clones in this sample may be carry-over from other donors' samples.

This chain's CDR3 is CASSASTVRDDSYEQYF. The CDR3, as DNA: TGTGCCAGCAGCGCAAGTACAGTCCGGGACGACTCCTACGAGCAGTACTTC. The chain couples TRBV7-8 to TRBJ2-7; D may match TRBD1 or TRBD2 (5 bases each). In germline, CDR1 is SGHVS, CDR2 FQNEAQ. Trimming shortened V by 5 bases and J by 0 bases, and 20 bases separated the two germline ends. The CDR3 totals 17 residues.